A single sample is the source of the 21 T cell receptor beta chains below, sequenced in a study of T cells in Graves' hyperthyroidism and ophthalmopathy. RNA transcripts yielded amplified TCR beta CDR3 regions. RT-PCR in the first round (using the HTBI primer set) targeted the TCR CDR3. TCRdb independently ran MiXCR on the multiplex PCR reads; one entry per CDR3 protein. The table records approximately 350,000 distinct CDR3 sequences, roughly 15% of them present only once. Sequenced input: blood. The origin of the receptors is a woman aged 55-70 years with Graves' ophthalmopathy.

This clonotype has a count of ten or more. The chain recombines TRBV27 with TRBJ2-5; D may be TRBD1 (6 bases). There are 14 residues in the CDR3. V lost 5 bases and J 0 bases, leaving 10 bases between the germline ends. Per the germline V gene, CDR1 is MNHEY and CDR2 is SMNVEV (reference sequence). The chain's CDR3 is CASSSRDNQETQYF. CDR3 DNA: TGTGCCAGCAGTAGCCGGGACAACCAAGAGACCCAGTACTTC.

This clonotype was observed many times. The chain has TRBV7-8 and TRBJ2-1; D is uncertain. There are 14 residues in the CDR3. Trimming stripped 4 bases from V and 3 bases from J, with 10 bases between. The germline V gene encodes CDR1 SGHVS and CDR2 FQNEAQ. The CDR3 DNA follows: TGTGCCAGCAGCTCCCAGGCTAGCTACAATGAGCAGTTCTTC. Residues: CASSSQASYNEQFF.

The chain's CDR3 is CASGPGTGRDYGYTF. For the CDR3, the DNA is TGTGCCAGCGGCCCCGGGACAGGGAGAGACTATGGCTACACCTTC. The rearrangement joins TRBV28 to TRBJ1-2, with 9 bases matching TRBD1. The germline CDR1 and CDR2 sequences are MDHEN and SYDVKM. Trimming at V came to 8 bases and at J to 3 bases, leaving 10 bases not matched to a gene. CDR3 length equals 15 residues.

This rearrangement joins TRBV7-9 to TRBJ1-1; 9 bases map to TRBD1. The CDR3 consists of 14 residues. V shed 3 bases, J shed 5 bases, and the junction held 4 bases outside the gene matches. The germline CDR1 and CDR2 sequences are SEHNR and FQNEAQ (reference sequence). In DNA, the CDR3 is TGTGCCAGCAGCTTTCACAGGGGGCGTACTGAAGCTTTCTTT. It translates to CASSFHRGRTEAFF.

J is TRBJ2-7 and V is TRBV5-1; D possibly corresponds to TRBD2 (6 bases). V lost 4 bases and J 4 bases, leaving 18 bases between the germline ends. Germline CDR1 SGHRS, CDR2 YFSETQ. CDR3 length: 15 residues. CDR3 sequence reads: CASSLGTAGIYEQYF. The CDR3, as DNA: TGCGCCAGCAGCCTCGGGACTGCGGGGATTTACGAGCAGTACTTC. The variable domain in full, with the rest retrieved from reference TRBV5-1 and TRBJ2-7, is KAGVTQTPRYLIKTRGQQVTLSCSPISGHRSVSWYQQTPGQGLQFLFEYFSETQRNKGNFPGRFSGRQFSNSRSEMNVSTLELGDSALYLCASSLGTAGIYEQYFGPGTRLTVT.

The table lists this clonotype with many counts. The J gene is TRBJ1-1, the V gene TRBV2; D is unclear. With 1 base removed from V and 2 bases from J, the gap between germline ends came to 5 bases. Germline V gene sequence: CDR1 SNHLY, CDR2 FYNNEI. CDR3 length: 13 amino acids. CDR3: CASSEETNTEAFF. The CDR3 region has the DNA TGTGCCAGCAGTGAAGAGACAAACACTGAAGCTTTCTTT.

The rearrangement joins TRBV29-1 to TRBJ2-1; 12 nucleotides agree with TRBD2. The V gene's germline CDR1 is SQVTM and CDR2 ANQGSEA. This CDR3 has 14 amino acids. J was trimmed by 3 bases and V by 3 bases; bases with no gene match: 0. The CDR3 nucleotides are TGCAGCGTTGAGACTAGCGGGGGCTACAATGAGCAGTTCTTC. Its translation is CSVETSGGYNEQFF.

This clonotype was counted at least ten times. The chain is built from TRBV2 and TRBJ2-7, with D unclear. Germline V gives CDR1 SNHLY, CDR2 FYNNEI. There are 15 residues in the CDR3. Deletions cut 7 bases from V and 6 bases from J, with 22 bases between. The CDR3, as DNA: TGTGCCAGCATATCGGCCGTGGGGATGGGGTCCGAGCAGTACTTC. Its protein is CASISAVGMGSEQYF.

This clonotype was observed at least ten times. The J gene is TRBJ2-2, the V gene TRBV11-3, with D perhaps matching TRBD1 (6 bases). Germline CDR1 is SGHNT and CDR2 is YENEEA. Trimming removed 10 bases from V and 4 bases from J, with 13 bases in between. The CDR3 consists of 13 residues. The CDR3 DNA follows: TGTGCCACCCAGGACAGACCCACCGGGGAGCTGTTTTTT. Translation: CATQDRPTGELFF.

Worth noting for this clonotype: One base away lies a much larger clone, so this may be a sequencing read error. The rearrangement uses TRBV5-1 and TRBJ2-2; 10 bases match TRBD2. Germline-derived CDR1 and CDR2 are SGHRS and YFSETQ. The CDR3 contains 15 residues. Here the CDR3 DNA reads TGTGCCAGCAGTTGGACTAGCGGGAACACCGGGGAGCTGTTTTTT. This encodes CASSWTSGNTGELFF. Full variable domain (outside the CDR3, taken from reference TRBV5-1 and TRBJ2-2): KAGVTQTPRYLIKTRGQQVTLSCSPISGHRSVSWYQQTPGQGLQFLFEYFSETQRNKGNFPGRFSGRQFSNSRSEMNVSTLELGDSALYLCASSWTSGNTGELFFGEGSRLTVL.

This clonotype was seen a few times. The J gene is TRBJ2-7, the V gene TRBV20-1; 7 bases match TRBD2. CDR3 length: 16 amino acids. CDR1 and CDR2 from the germline V gene are DFQATT and SNEGSKA (reference sequence). Unmatched junction bases numbered 12, after V lost 2 bases and J lost 2 bases. CDR3 sequence reads: CSARFWGGNSTYEQYF. The CDR3, as DNA: TGCAGTGCTAGATTTTGGGGGGGGAATTCGACCTACGAGCAGTACTTC.

This clonotype was counted many times. This chain joins TRBV6-1 and TRBJ1-5; 7 bases are a match to TRBD1. The trim removed 6 bases at V and 4 bases at J, leaving 6 bases unmatched. Germline V gives CDR1 MNHNS, CDR2 SASEGT. The CDR3 has 14 residues. The chain's CDR3 is CASSQQGLNQPQHF. The CDR3 nucleotides are TGTGCCAGCAGCCAACAGGGGTTAAATCAGCCCCAGCATTTT.

This clonotype showed up many times. The chain has TRBV27 and TRBJ2-1; D not certain. Germline CDR1 reads MNHEY; CDR2 reads SMNVEV (reference sequence). V shed 1 base and J shed 10 bases, with 11 bases lying between them. This CDR3 has 13 amino acids. DNA of the CDR3: TGTGCCAGCAGTTTATTTCATTCGATCGAGCAGTTCTTC. It translates to CASSLFHSIEQFF.

CDR3 region: CASSHTGGSDEQFF. In DNA, the CDR3 is TGCGCCAGCAGCCATACAGGGGGCTCGGATGAGCAGTTCTTC. The chain joins TRBV5-1 to TRBJ2-1, with 9 positions matching TRBD1. The CDR3 loop spans 14 amino acids. V was pared by 4 bases and J by 8 bases, with 7 bases of the junction left unmatched. Germline lookup yields CDR1 SGHRS and CDR2 YFSETQ.

This clonotype was seen a few times. The genes are TRBV7-2 and TRBJ1-3; D not resolved. Germline V gives CDR1 SGHTA, CDR2 FQGNSA. V lost 5 bases and J 10 bases, leaving 15 bases between the germline ends. The CDR3 is made up of 13 amino acids. CDR3 loop: CASSPRDPRTIYF. The CDR3 region has the DNA TGTGCCAGCAGCCCGAGAGATCCGAGGACCATATATTTT.

This clonotype has a count of ten or more. CDR3 sequence: CASTMWESSDTQYF. CDR3 nucleotide sequence: TGTGCCAGCACGATGTGGGAGTCTAGCGATACGCAGTATTTT. V and J are TRBV12-3 or TRBV12-4 and TRBJ2-3; tentatively, D is TRBD2 (5 bases). Trimming pared 7 bases from V and 6 bases from J, leaving 17 bases between. There are 14 residues in the CDR3.

The V call is TRBV19, the J call TRBJ2-7, with D possibly TRBD1 on 6 matching bases. This CDR3 region has 15 residues. Germline V gene lookup returns CDR1 LNHDA and CDR2 SQIVND (reference sequence). The ends were cut back, 7 bases at V and 3 bases at J, with 19 bases in the middle. The CDR3 protein is CASKAGAGVNYEQYF. CDR3 nucleotide sequence: TGTGCCAGTAAGGCGGGCGCAGGGGTTAACTACGAGCAGTACTTC.

This chain uses TRBV5-6 with TRBJ1-1; weak D call: TRBD1 (5 bases). V dropped 4 bases and J dropped 3 bases, with 16 bases sitting between them. The CDR3 runs 15 residues. Germline V gene lookup returns CDR1 SGHDT and CDR2 YYEEEE. For the CDR3, the DNA is TGTGCCAGCAGCGTGATTAACAGAGGGGACACTGAAGCTTTCTTT. It encodes CASSVINRGDTEAFF.

This clonotype was detected only a few times. The genes are TRBV28 and TRBJ2-2; D remains ambiguous. V gave up 2 bases and J gave up 3 bases, with 7 bases separating them. The CDR3 sequence is 14 residues long. CDR1 and CDR2 (germline): MDHEN, SYDVKM. The CDR3 spells CASSLGRYTGELFF. In DNA form, the CDR3 reads TGTGCCAGCAGTTTAGGGCGTTACACCGGGGAGCTGTTTTTT. The full variable domain, its missing parts supplied by reference TRBV28 and TRBJ2-2, is DVKVTQSSRYLVKRTGEKVFLECVQDMDHENMFWYRQDPGLGLRLIYFSYDVKMKEKGDIPEGYSVSREKKERFSLILESASTNQTSMYLCASSLGRYTGELFFGEGSRLTVL.

This clonotype was seen many times. As DNA, the CDR3 is TGCGCCAGCAGCTTGGGGCACCCGTCGGATTCACCCCTCCACTTT. Amino acid sequence: CASSLGHPSDSPLHF. The V call is TRBV5-1, the J call TRBJ1-6; D not resolved. CDR1 and CDR2 (germline): SGHRS, YFSETQ. Trimming removed 0 bases at V and 8 bases at J, with 12 bases between. This CDR3 is built from 15 residues.

This clonotype was recorded a few times. The V gene is TRBV7-2, the J gene TRBJ2-3; TRBD2 agrees at 13 bases. The trim removed 5 bases at V and 1 base at J, leaving 6 bases unmatched. CDR3 length: 17 residues. CDR1 and CDR2 (germline): SGHTA, FQGNSA. The CDR3: CASSAVLAGGGTDTQYF. CDR3 DNA sequence: TGTGCCAGCAGCGCTGTACTAGCGGGAGGGGGCACAGATACGCAGTATTTT.